The 19 T cell receptor beta chains below all came from one sample that was sequenced in a study of identical twins. Each CDR3 protein gets one entry after TCRdb re-called the 5' RACE reads with MiXCR. The repertoire consists of 450,000 or so distinct CDR3 sequences, with around 20% occurring once and the leading ten covering 9.5% to 15%. Material: naive T cells sorted from blood. The source of these receptors is a man in his forties or fifties in good health.

The chain carries TRBV6-1 and TRBJ2-7; D unresolved. The CDR3 spans 13 residues. Trimming removed 1 base from V and 1 base from J, with 5 bases in between. Germline V gene sequence: CDR1 MNHNS, CDR2 SASEGT. DNA for the CDR3: TGTGCCAGCAGTGAAGGGTCATCCTACGAGCAGTACTTC. Protein: CASSEGSSYEQYF.

This clonotype was recorded at least ten times. This chain links TRBV5-1 with TRBJ2-2, with no clear D. The CDR3 loop spans 11 amino acids. With 5 bases removed from V and 6 bases from J, the gap between germline ends came to 5 bases. Germline loops: CDR1 SGHRS, CDR2 YFSETQ. The CDR3 is CASRVAGELFF. The CDR3 coding sequence is TGCGCCAGCAGAGTTGCCGGGGAGCTGTTTTTT.

This clonotype was detected many times. V usage is TRBV12-3 or TRBV12-4 and J usage is TRBJ1-5; TRBD1 matches 8 bases. The CDR3 spans 15 residues. V gave up 4 bases and J gave up 5 bases; unmatched junction bases: 7. CDR3 sequence (DNA): TGTGCCAGCAGTTCCGAGACAGGGGCCCATCAGCCCCAGCATTTT. It encodes CASSSETGAHQPQHF.

Many counts were recorded for this clonotype. The J gene is TRBJ2-5, the V gene TRBV10-3; D is undetermined. From germline, CDR1 is ENHRY and CDR2 SYGVKD. The CDR3 loop spans 16 amino acids. Trimming stripped 0 bases from V and 4 bases from J, with 15 bases between. CDR3 DNA: TGTGCCATCAGTGAGTCAGGTGTCTCGATGGGAGAGACCCAGTACTTC. It yields the protein CAISESGVSMGETQYF.

This chain links TRBV7-2 with TRBJ1-3; D remains unclear. Germline assignment: CDR1 SGHTA and CDR2 FQGNSA. With 4 bases removed from V and 1 base from J, the gap between germline ends came to 14 bases. There are 16 residues in the CDR3. CDR3 nucleotides: TGTGCCAGCAGCTCGTCCTCGCCCGGGTCTGGAAACACCATATATTTT. As protein: CASSSSSPGSGNTIYF. Variable domain in full (rest from reference TRBV7-2 and TRBJ1-3): GAGVSQSPSNKVTEKGKDVELRCDPISGHTALYWYRQSLGQGLEFLIYFQGNSAPDKSGLPSDRFSAERTGGSVSTLTIQRTQQEDSAVYLCASSSSSPGSGNTIYFGEGSWLTVV.

Many counts were recorded for this clonotype. The CDR3 reads CASEAGMGGETQYF. The CDR3 bases are TGTGCCAGCGAAGCGGGGATGGGAGGAGAGACCCAGTACTTC. The chain is built from TRBV6-1 and TRBJ2-5, with 7 bases fitting TRBD2. The CDR3 is 14 amino acids. V was clipped by 8 bases and J by 4 bases; unmatched bases: 10. In germline, CDR1 is MNHNS, CDR2 SASEGT.

In this sample, this clonotype turned up a few times. The chain is built from TRBV29-1 and TRBJ2-1, with TRBD1 matching 10 bases. In germline, CDR1 is SQVTM, CDR2 ANQGSEA. Trimming at V came to 6 bases and at J to 6 bases, leaving 8 bases not matched to a gene. This CDR3 is 14 amino acids long. DNA of the CDR3: TGCAGCGTGCGGGGACAGGGGAATGCCAATGAGCAGTTCTTC. It encodes CSVRGQGNANEQFF.

This chain links TRBV20-1 with TRBJ1-6, with D unresolved. The V gene's germline CDR1 is DFQATT and CDR2 SNEGSKA (reference sequence). The CDR3 runs 13 residues. The V end was cut by 1 base, the J end by 6 bases, with 7 bases between. The chain's CDR3 is CSARGPSNSPLHF. The CDR3 DNA reads TGCAGTGCTAGAGGACCCTCTAATTCACCCCTCCACTTT.

This clonotype appeared a few times. The chain carries TRBV2 and TRBJ1-6; 9 bases line up with TRBD1. The trim removed 7 bases at V and 6 bases at J, leaving 1 base unmatched. The CDR3 covers 13 residues. Germline V CDR1 and CDR2: SNHLY, FYNNEI. CDR3 sequence: CASTGQGNSPLHF. The DNA of the CDR3 is TGTGCCAGCACGGGACAGGGTAATTCACCCCTCCACTTT.

This clonotype was counted a few times. The V gene is TRBV5-6, the J gene TRBJ2-3, with 13 bases identical to TRBD2. Germline V CDR1 and CDR2: SGHDT, YYEEEE. The CDR3 is made up of 17 amino acids. The V and J ends lost 0 bases and 2 bases, in that order; junction bases with no gene match: 3. CDR3 in DNA: TGTGCCAGCAGCTTGGGACTAGCGGGAGGTGCCACAGATACGCAGTATTTT. Protein product: CASSLGLAGGATDTQYF.

At least ten counts were recorded for this clonotype. V and J are TRBV5-1 and TRBJ2-7; 8 nucleotides agree with TRBD2. Germline lookup yields CDR1 SGHRS and CDR2 YFSETQ. The CDR3 totals 14 residues. V lost 0 bases to trimming and J lost 6 bases; unmatched junction nucleotides: 5. Here the CDR3 DNA reads TGCGCCAGCAGCTTGGCAAGCGGGAGCGGCGAGCAGTACTTC. Amino acid sequence: CASSLASGSGEQYF. Full variable domain (missing parts from reference TRBV5-1 and TRBJ2-7): KAGVTQTPRYLIKTRGQQVTLSCSPISGHRSVSWYQQTPGQGLQFLFEYFSETQRNKGNFPGRFSGRQFSNSRSEMNVSTLELGDSALYLCASSLASGSGEQYFGPGTRLTVT.

The chain's CDR3 is CASSATVSYEQYF. The DNA of the CDR3 is TGTGCCAGTAGTGCAACGGTCTCCTACGAGCAGTACTTC. The rearrangement links TRBV19 to TRBJ2-7; D remains ambiguous. The V end was cut by 5 bases, the J end by 0 bases, with 8 bases between. This CDR3 contains 13 residues. CDR1 and CDR2 from the germline V gene are LNHDA and SQIVND (reference sequence).

V gene TRBV20-1 combines with J gene TRBJ2-7; D perhaps matches TRBD1 (5 bases). Per germline, CDR1 DFQATT and CDR2 SNEGSKA (reference sequence). Trimming took off 6 bases at V and 2 bases at J, with 14 bases between the two ends. This CDR3 region has 13 residues. The CDR3 here is CSAPDSVAYEQYF. The DNA of the CDR3 is TGCAGTGCGCCTGACAGTGTCGCCTACGAGCAGTACTTC.

This clonotype was seen many times. V and J are TRBV7-2 and TRBJ1-2; D is undetermined. V lost 0 bases and J 4 bases, leaving 12 bases between the germline ends. This CDR3 comprises 15 residues. In germline, CDR1 is SGHTA, CDR2 FQGNSA. As DNA, the CDR3 is TGTGCCAGCAGCTTAGCGGTAGCAGCTGCCTATGGCTACACCTTC. It is translated as CASSLAVAAAYGYTF.

V and J are TRBV20-1 and TRBJ2-3; 13 nucleotides match TRBD2. Germline CDR1 reads DFQATT; CDR2 reads SNEGSKA (reference sequence). The CDR3 consists of 18 residues. Unmatched junction bases numbered 8, after V lost 0 bases and J lost 2 bases. The CDR3 loop is CSARDPRGLAGYTDTQYF. Written as DNA, the CDR3 is TGCAGTGCTAGAGATCCCCGGGGACTAGCGGGATACACAGATACGCAGTATTTT.

V is TRBV28 and J is TRBJ2-6; D unclear. Germline V gene sequence: CDR1 MDHEN, CDR2 SYDVKM. This CDR3 is 14 amino acids long. Trimming left V 5 bases short and J 2 bases short, with 7 bases between. The CDR3 is CASSPGTGANVLTF. CDR3 nucleotides: TGTGCCAGCAGTCCCGGTACTGGGGCCAACGTCCTGACTTTC.

This clonotype was seen repeatedly, ten times or more. The rearrangement joins TRBV5-6 to TRBJ2-2; 9 nucleotides agree with TRBD2. Germline assignment: CDR1 SGHDT and CDR2 YYEEEE. V gave up 0 bases and J gave up 1 base; unmatched junction bases: 10. The CDR3 has 19 amino acids. The CDR3 DNA follows: TGTGCCAGCAGCTTGGCATTCTCATTACTAGCGGGGAACACCGGGGAGCTGTTTTTT. Protein product: CASSLAFSLLAGNTGELFF.

This clonotype has a handful of counts. The chain combines TRBV7-9 with TRBJ2-3, with D tentatively TRBD1 or TRBD2 (5 bases each). The V end was cut by 5 bases, the J end by 4 bases, with 7 bases between. Germline V gene lookup returns CDR1 SEHNR and CDR2 FQNEAQ (reference sequence). The CDR3 contains 12 residues. In nucleotides, the CDR3 is TGTGCCAGCAGCACGGGGCCAGATACGCAGTATTTT. It specifies CASSTGPDTQYF.

The chain carries TRBV3-1 and TRBJ1-2, with unresolved D. Germline-derived CDR1 and CDR2 are LGHDT and YNNKEL (reference sequence). The V and J ends lost 5 bases and 0 bases respectively, with 13 bases between them. CDR3 length equals 15 residues. CDR3: CASSSRVRANYGYTF. The CDR3 DNA follows: TGTGCCAGCAGCTCCCGGGTTAGAGCTAACTATGGCTACACCTTC.